This record concerns one TCR beta chain sequence. The sample is drawn from a study of cytomegalovirus exposure and HLA in healthy donors. PCR employed 60 Vbeta and 13 Jbeta primers. Repertoires were generated with immunoSEQ multiplex PCR, while TCRdb's copy carries only in-frame clones and drops some. The data show some 90,000 clones, under 90% seen once. V was shortened by 8 bases and J by 2 bases, with 9 bases between the two germline ends. The CDR3 contains 12 residues. The germline gives CDR1 LNHDA, CDR2 SQIVND (reference sequence). Sequences were obtained from PBMCs. This clonotype originated in a man over 45 in good health and CMV-seronegative. The V and J genes are TRBV19 and TRBJ1-2, with a weak D call TRBD1 (6 bases). The CDR3 DNA is TGTGCCAGTCGCCAGGGGAACTATGGCTACACCTTC. It codes for CASRQGNYGYTF.